Following are 26 T cell receptor beta chains from one sample sequenced in a study of early T cells in non-severe SARS-CoV-2 infection. TCRdb re-analysed the 5' RACE reads in MiXCR, keeping a single row per CDR3 protein. The sample carries about 90,000 distinct CDR3 sequences, around 12% recorded once. The source was whole blood, collected at baseline. The receptors originated from an adult who was a healthcare worker with PCR-confirmed SARS-CoV-2 infection or an uninfected control (not recorded which).

This clonotype was seen a handful of times. The J gene is TRBJ1-1, the V gene TRBV11-2; a weak D match, TRBD1 (5 bases). Germline-derived CDR1 and CDR2 are SGHAT and FQNNGV. This CDR3 comprises 12 residues. The germline V and J ends were trimmed by 5 bases and 3 bases, with 7 bases remaining between them. The chain's CDR3 is CASSTRDTEAFF. The CDR3 DNA reads as TGTGCCAGCAGCACCAGGGACACTGAAGCTTTCTTT.

This clonotype was counted ten times or more. The rearrangement joins TRBV5-1 to TRBJ1-1, with a weak D call TRBD1 (5 bases). The CDR3 is made up of 13 amino acids. The germline CDR1 and CDR2 sequences are SGHRS and YFSETQ. Trimming removed 4 bases from V and 5 bases from J, with 12 bases in between. The DNA for the CDR3 is TGCGCCAGCAGCCCCGGGGCTTTAACTGAAGCTTTCTTT. The encoded protein is CASSPGALTEAFF.

This sequence joins TRBV28 and TRBJ2-7, with D uncertain. The CDR3 has 16 residues. The V and J ends lost 10 bases and 0 bases respectively, with 22 bases between them. CDR1 is MDHEN, CDR2 SYDVKM, per germline. The CDR3: CAIPNGPQESSYEQYF. The CDR3 nucleotides read TGTGCCATCCCTAATGGCCCGCAGGAGAGCTCCTACGAGCAGTACTTC.

The chain combines TRBV10-1 with TRBJ1-6; a weak D match, TRBD1 (6 bases). The germline V gene has CDR1 WNHNN and CDR2 SYGVQD (reference sequence). V lost 3 bases to trimming and J lost 9 bases, with 9 bases between them. The CDR3 loop spans 13 amino acids. The CDR3 is CASSDQDSSPLHF. DNA of the CDR3: TGCGCCAGCAGTGACCAGGACAGTTCACCCCTCCACTTT.

As regards this clonotype: As the CDR3 is not closed by the conserved phenylalanine or tryptophan, this likely results from a read error. No DNA is shown, since the ends of the CDR3 on it are uncertain; the CDR3 is the one TCRdb lists. The genes are TRBV1 and TRBJ2-1. TRBV1 is a listed pseudogene. The CDR3 extends over 10 residues, inclusive of both ends. CDR3 sequence: CTSSQDLEQL.

This clonotype was counted between two and nine times. The chain combines TRBV12-5 with TRBJ1-1; possible D gene TRBD1, 5 bases. This CDR3 contains 15 residues. Germline-derived CDR1 and CDR2 are LGHNT and FRNRAP. V was trimmed by 1 base and J by 5 bases, leaving 14 bases between them. The CDR3 coding sequence is TGTGCTAGTGGTTTGGCAGGGAGTCTGGGGACTGAAGCTTTCTTT. It translates to CASGLAGSLGTEAFF.

Only a few counts were recorded for this clonotype. J is TRBJ2-7 and V is TRBV29-1, with 8 bases fitting TRBD2. The CDR3 spans 12 residues. Germline values: CDR1 SQVTM, CDR2 ANQGSEA. The V and J ends lost 6 bases and 6 bases, in that order; junction bases with no gene match: 7. The CDR3 region is CSVGGGPVEQYF. As DNA, the CDR3 is TGCAGCGTGGGCGGGGGGCCGGTCGAGCAGTACTTC.

This clonotype was recorded a few times. This sequence joins TRBV19 and TRBJ2-7; no reliable D call. CDR1 and CDR2 (germline): LNHDA, SQIVND (reference sequence). There are 14 residues in the CDR3. Trimming left V 1 base short and J 6 bases short, with 13 bases between. CDR3 in amino acids: CASSIGTNPSEQYF. In nucleotides, the CDR3 is TGTGCCAGTAGTATAGGCACCAACCCCTCCGAGCAGTACTTC.

The V call is TRBV18, the J call TRBJ2-7, with D possibly being TRBD2 (5 bases). V was cut by 2 bases and J by 9 bases, with 11 bases left in between. The V gene's germline CDR1 is KGHSH and CDR2 LQKENI. This CDR3 comprises 12 residues. The CDR3 protein is CASSPSGPRQYF. For the CDR3, the DNA is TGTGCCAGCTCACCAAGCGGTCCCCGGCAGTACTTC. Complete variable domain (other parts from reference TRBV18 and TRBJ2-7): NAGVMQNPRHLVRRRGQEARLRCSPMKGHSHVYWYRQLPEEGLKFMVYLQKENIIDESGMPKERFSAEFPKEGPSILRIQQVVRGDSAAYFCASSPSGPRQYFGPGTRLTVT.

This clonotype was counted ten times or more. This chain links TRBV6-5 with TRBJ1-2; tentatively, D is TRBD1 (5 bases). V was trimmed by 2 bases and J by 5 bases, leaving 15 bases between them. There are 15 residues in the CDR3. The germline V gene has CDR1 MNHEY and CDR2 SVGAGI. The CDR3 sequence is CASSYRTTPEYGYTF. CDR3 coding DNA: TGTGCCAGCAGTTACCGGACAACGCCGGAATATGGCTACACCTTC.

This clonotype was observed at least ten times. The chain has TRBV5-1 and TRBJ1-1; D gene unclear. V gave up 0 bases and J gave up 5 bases, with 8 bases separating them. The CDR3 runs to 13 residues. Per the germline V gene, CDR1 is SGHRS and CDR2 is YFSETQ. The CDR3 region is CASSLAYGTEAFF. The DNA for the CDR3 is TGCGCCAGCAGCTTGGCCTATGGGACTGAAGCTTTCTTT.

At least ten counts were recorded for this clonotype. The genes are TRBV28 and TRBJ2-7; tentatively, D is TRBD1 (5 bases). Germline V lookup: CDR1 MDHEN, CDR2 SYDVKM. CDR3 size: 13 residues. The V end lost 5 bases, the J end lost 5 bases, and 13 bases lay between the germline ends. The CDR3 DNA is TGTGCCAGCAGTCCCAGGGTGATCCACGAGCAGTACTTC. Encoded protein: CASSPRVIHEQYF.

This rearrangement joins TRBV10-3 to TRBJ1-5; no definite D call. V lost 2 bases to trimming and J lost 0 bases, with 8 bases between them. Per the germline V gene, CDR1 is ENHRY and CDR2 is SYGVKD. This CDR3 is built from 15 residues. DNA of the CDR3: TGTGCCATCAGTGAGGGATTTAATAGCAATCAGCCCCAGCATTTT. This encodes CAISEGFNSNQPQHF.

This clonotype was found a few times. The chain is built from TRBV2 and TRBJ1-1, with 8 bases aligning to TRBD1. Per germline, CDR1 SNHLY and CDR2 FYNNEI. The CDR3 covers 13 residues. Trimming removed 7 bases from V and 4 bases from J; junction bases left unmatched: 5. CDR3 loop: CASIRQGTTEAFF. CDR3 bases: TGTGCCAGCATCCGACAGGGGACCACTGAAGCTTTCTTT.

This clonotype was seen a few times. The chain uses TRBV5-1 and TRBJ1-2; TRBD1 matches 7 bases. Trimming took 1 base from V and 4 from J; bases not matched to a gene: 4. This CDR3 region has 14 residues. Germline V gene sequence: CDR1 SGHRS, CDR2 YFSETQ. CDR3 nucleotides: TGCGCCAGCAGCTTGACCGGGACAGCCTATGGCTACACCTTC. It encodes CASSLTGTAYGYTF.

The chain links TRBV11-2 to TRBJ1-3; D perhaps matches TRBD1 (6 bases). Per germline, CDR1 SGHAT and CDR2 FQNNGV. Deletions cut 5 bases from V and 1 base from J, with 18 bases between. This CDR3 is built from 17 residues. Here the CDR3 reads CASSQSQPQGSGNTIYF. In DNA form, the CDR3 reads TGTGCCAGCAGCCAGTCGCAACCGCAGGGGTCTGGAAACACCATATATTTT. Full variable domain (rest looked up from reference TRBV11-2 and TRBJ1-3): EAGVAQSPRYKIIEKRQSVAFWCNPISGHATLYWYQQILGQGPKLLIQFQNNGVVDDSQLPKDRFSAERLKGVDSTLKIQPAKLEDSAVYLCASSQSQPQGSGNTIYFGEGSWLTVV.

This clonotype has ten or more counts. The chain combines TRBV10-3 with TRBJ2-2; a weak D match, TRBD1 (6 bases). Trimming removed 6 bases at V and 0 bases at J, with 20 bases between. Germline CDR1 ENHRY, CDR2 SYGVKD. The CDR3 loop spans 18 amino acids. The DNA for the CDR3 is TGTGCCATCAGAAGGACCTCCCAGGGGTCCGCGAACACCGGGGAGCTGTTTTTT. It encodes CAIRRTSQGSANTGELFF.

This clonotype has more than one count but fewer than ten. The genes are TRBV7-2 and TRBJ1-1; 8 positions agree with TRBD1. The length of the CDR3 is 14 residues. Germline V CDR1 and CDR2: SGHTA, FQGNSA. The V and J ends lost 7 bases and 3 bases, in that order; junction bases with no gene match: 7. CDR3 region: CASNKQGGYTEAFF. DNA for the CDR3: TGTGCCAGCAATAAACAGGGGGGATACACTGAAGCTTTCTTT.

This clonotype was seen many times. J is TRBJ2-7 and V is TRBV2; TRBD1 or TRBD2 may be the D gene (5 bases each). CDR3 size: 16 residues. Germline CDR1 reads SNHLY; CDR2 reads FYNNEI. Trimming took 2 bases from V and 0 from J, leaving 14 bases between them. The CDR3 nucleotides are TGTGCCAGCAGTGAACCGAACGGGGCTCCCTCCTACGAGCAGTACTTC. Translated: CASSEPNGAPSYEQYF. Full variable domain (missing parts from reference TRBV2 and TRBJ2-7): EPEVTQTPSHQVTQMGQEVILRCVPISNHLYFYWYRQILGQKVEFLVSFYNNEISEKSEIFDDQFSVERPDGSNFTLKIRSTKLEDSAMYFCASSEPNGAPSYEQYFGPGTRLTVT.

This clonotype was seen more than once but under ten times. The gene calls are TRBV12-3 or TRBV12-4 and TRBJ2-7; unclear D gene. The CDR3 spans 15 residues. V was cut by 6 bases and J by 4 bases, with 19 bases left in between. As DNA, the CDR3 is TGTGCCAGCAGACCCACCTGGCACAACGGGTACGAGCAGTACTTC. As protein: CASRPTWHNGYEQYF.

The sample holds a few counts of this clonotype. The rearrangement uses TRBV11-3 and TRBJ1-4, with 7 bases aligning to TRBD1. Per germline, CDR1 SGHNT and CDR2 YENEEA. There are 13 residues in the CDR3. V shed 3 bases and J 14 bases; nucleotides not matched to a gene: 9. The CDR3: CASSLFQGVHLFF. As DNA, the CDR3 is TGTGCCAGCAGCTTGTTCCAGGGGGTTCACCTGTTTTTT.

The CDR3 loop reads CASSPRDRGAGANVLTF. DNA for the CDR3: TGTGCCAGCAGCCCACGGGACAGGGGAGCTGGGGCCAACGTCCTGACTTTC. The chain recombines TRBV7-3 with TRBJ2-6, with 10 bases that match TRBD1. This CDR3 comprises 17 residues. The J segment lost 2 bases and the V segment lost 5 bases, leaving 6 bases of the junction unmatched. Germline V gene sequence: CDR1 SGHTA, CDR2 FQGTGA.

The sample holds a few counts of this clonotype. V usage is TRBV30 and J usage is TRBJ2-2; no reliable D call. CDR1 GTSNPN and CDR2 SVGIG come from the germline V gene (reference sequence). The V and J ends lost 0 bases and 7 bases respectively, with 12 bases between them. The CDR3 sequence is 14 residues long. In DNA, the CDR3 is TGTGCCTGGAGTGTCGTTGTATCGGTCGGGGAGCTGTTTTTT. This codes for CAWSVVVSVGELFF.

This clonotype was recorded many times. The chain uses TRBV5-6 and TRBJ1-5; TRBD1 aligns across 8 bases. Germline V gene data show CDR1 as SGHDT and CDR2 as YYEEEE. The CDR3 covers 18 residues. V lost 4 bases to trimming and J lost 5 bases; unmatched junction nucleotides: 17. The CDR3 bases are TGTGCCAGCAGCACGAGACAGGGGCGAACTTACTCTTATCAGCCCCAGCATTTT. As protein: CASSTRQGRTYSYQPQHF.

Ten or more counts support this clonotype. This rearrangement joins TRBV11-2 to TRBJ1-2; a possible D gene is TRBD1 (6 bases). CDR1 SGHAT and CDR2 FQNNGV come from the germline V gene. This CDR3 spans 14 amino acids. V was shortened by 5 bases and J by 4 bases, with 14 bases between the two germline ends. The CDR3 coding sequence is TGTGCCAGCAGCCTAAAAGGGGGGACCTATGGCTACACCTTC. It yields the protein CASSLKGGTYGYTF.

The rearrangement uses TRBV12-3 or TRBV12-4 and TRBJ2-7; TRBD1 might be the D (6 bases). CDR3 length equals 13 residues. V was cut by 0 bases and J by 6 bases, with 9 bases left in between. The CDR3 DNA follows: TGTGCCAGCAGTTTAGCGCGAGGGGGCGAGCAGTACTTC. Encoded protein: CASSLARGGEQYF.